This T cell receptor (beta chain) was captured by sequencing in a study of B cell selection in AIRE deficiency. CDR1 is SNHLY, CDR2 FYNNEI, per germline. Between the trimmed V and J ends, which lost 4 bases and 2 bases, there was a span of 11 bases. The CDR3 covers 14 residues. Sorted regulatory T cells were CD4-positive, CD25-high and CD127-low or negative. Repertoires were generated with immunoSEQ multiplex PCR, while TCRdb's copy carries only in-frame clones and drops some. The sample consists of about 26,000 clones, 80% to 95% of them appearing once. Study-wide results and limits: Of a few thousand shared Treg TCRbeta sequences, over 25% were healthy-only, approximately 9% patient-only. Patient Tconv cells held about 30% of Treg sequences shared by healthy donors. Patient Tconv and Treg cells showed healthy-like TCRBV usage, CDR3 length, diversity.

A note on this clone: Its antigen is unknown.

Material for sequencing was CD4+CD25+ Tregs sorted from PBMCs. The receptor comes from a human donor in good health. The gene calls are TRBV2 and TRBJ1-2, with unresolved D. The CDR3 DNA follows: TGTGCCAGCAGTGCGATGGAAGGGAACTATGGCTACACCTTC. Translated, it gives CASSAMEGNYGYTF.